This T cell receptor beta chain was retrieved from a study of cytomegalovirus exposure and HLA in healthy donors. Study-wide points: In the analysis, some V segments, TRBV6-2 and TRBV6-3 included, were excluded as indistinguishable. Common viral pathogens seemed, in a later analysis, to connect with several of the most significant clusters. As a later analysis showed, a missense DCLRE1C variant was linked to trimming of TCR beta V- and J-genes. Researchers counted over 150 TCR beta chains as cytomegalovirus-associated.

V shed 4 bases, J shed 5 bases, and the junction held 7 bases outside the gene matches. The CDR3 has 14 residues. CDR1 is GTSNPN and CDR2 is SVGIG in the germline V gene (reference sequence). The PCR employed 60 Vbeta primers together with 13 Jbeta primers. Here immunoSEQ multiplex PCR was the method, and the copy in TCRdb shows in-frame clones only, minus some. The table includes about 130,000 clones, around 80% detected once. Comments on this clone: Antigen specificity is unknown.

The sequence came from a woman in her forties or fifties in good health and CMV-seronegative. The gene calls are TRBV30 and TRBJ2-7; 11 bases agree with TRBD1. Sequencing used PBMCs. This CDR3 is CAWTRDRGDHEQYF. CDR3 DNA sequence: TGTGCCTGGACCCGGGACAGGGGGGACCACGAGCAGTACTTC. Looking up the rest from reference TRBV30 and TRBJ2-7 gives the full variable domain: SQTIHQWPATLVQPVGSPLSLECTVEGTSNPNLYWYRQAAGRGLQLLFYSVGIGQISSEVPQNLSASRPQDRQFILSSKKLLLSDSGFYLCAWTRDRGDHEQYFGPGTRLTVT.